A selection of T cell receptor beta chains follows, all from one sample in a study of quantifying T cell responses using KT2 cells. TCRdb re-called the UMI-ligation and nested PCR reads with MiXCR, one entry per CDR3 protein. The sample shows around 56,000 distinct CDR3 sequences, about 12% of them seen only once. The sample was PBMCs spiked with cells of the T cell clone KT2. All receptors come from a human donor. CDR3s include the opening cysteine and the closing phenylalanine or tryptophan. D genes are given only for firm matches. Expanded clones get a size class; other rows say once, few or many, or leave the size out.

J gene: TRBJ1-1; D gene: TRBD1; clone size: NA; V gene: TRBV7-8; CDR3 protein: CASSLAGQDEAFF; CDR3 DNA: TGTGCCAGCAGCTTGGCTGGACAGGATGAAGCTTTCTTT
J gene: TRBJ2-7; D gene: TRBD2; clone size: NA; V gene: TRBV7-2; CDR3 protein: CASSSTSGSPLHSF; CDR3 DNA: TGTGCCAGCAGCTCAACTAGCGGGAGCCCCCTTCATTCCTTC
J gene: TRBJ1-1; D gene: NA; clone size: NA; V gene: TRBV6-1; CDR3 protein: CASSEDMNTEAFF; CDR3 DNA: TGTGCCAGCAGTGAAGATATGAACACTGAAGCTTTCTTT
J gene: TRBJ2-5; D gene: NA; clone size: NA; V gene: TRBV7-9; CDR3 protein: CASSPVETQYF; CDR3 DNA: TGTGCCAGCAGCCCGGTGGAGACCCAGTACTTC
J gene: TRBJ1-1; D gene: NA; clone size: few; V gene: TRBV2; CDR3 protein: CAYRPSDGSTEAFF; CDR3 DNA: TGTGCCTATCGACCGTCCGACGGGAGCACTGAAGCTTTCTTT
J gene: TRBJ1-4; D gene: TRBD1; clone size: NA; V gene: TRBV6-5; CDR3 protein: CASKRTGHSAAAEKLFF; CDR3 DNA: TGTGCCAGCAAGAGGACAGGGCATTCGGCGGCGGCGGAAAAACTGTTTTTT
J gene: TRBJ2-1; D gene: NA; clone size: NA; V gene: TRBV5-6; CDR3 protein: CASSLGSEDEQFF; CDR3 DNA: TGTGCCAGCAGCTTGGGTAGTGAGGATGAGCAGTTCTTC
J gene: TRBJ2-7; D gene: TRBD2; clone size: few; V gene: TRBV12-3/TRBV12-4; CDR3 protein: CASSLELAGIEQYF; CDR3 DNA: TGTGCCAGCAGCCTCGAGCTAGCGGGGATAGAGCAGTACTTC
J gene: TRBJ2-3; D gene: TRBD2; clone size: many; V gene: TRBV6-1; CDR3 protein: CASSEEPRLAGSDTQYF; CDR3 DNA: TGTGCCAGCAGTGAAGAGCCACGGCTAGCGGGATCAGATACGCAGTATTTT
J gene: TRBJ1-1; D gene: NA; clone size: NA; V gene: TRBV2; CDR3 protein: CASSERGYMNTEAFF; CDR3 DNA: TGTGCCAGCAGTGAAAGGGGGTACATGAACACTGAAGCTTTCTTT
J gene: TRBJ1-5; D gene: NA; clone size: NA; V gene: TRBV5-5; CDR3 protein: CASSLEGAEYQPQHF; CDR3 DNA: TGTGCCAGCAGCTTGGAGGGCGCGGAGTATCAGCCCCAGCATTTT
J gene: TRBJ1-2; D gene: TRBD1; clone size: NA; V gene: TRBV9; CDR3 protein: CASSGHPGGTDGYTF; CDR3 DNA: TGTGCCAGCAGCGGGCACCCAGGGGGCACGGATGGCTACACCTTC
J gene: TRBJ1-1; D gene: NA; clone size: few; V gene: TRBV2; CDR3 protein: CASTIQANTEAFF; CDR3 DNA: TGTGCCAGCACGATACAGGCGAACACTGAAGCTTTCTTT
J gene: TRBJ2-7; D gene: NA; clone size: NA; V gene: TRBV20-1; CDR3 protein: CSASPGGAYEQYF; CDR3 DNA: TGCAGTGCTAGTCCCGGGGGCGCGTACGAGCAGTACTTC
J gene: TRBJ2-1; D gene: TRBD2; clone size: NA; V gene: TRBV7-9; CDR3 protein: CASRRPVGRVYNEQFF; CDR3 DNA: TGTGCCAGCCGTCGACCAGTGGGGAGGGTCTACAATGAGCAGTTCTTC
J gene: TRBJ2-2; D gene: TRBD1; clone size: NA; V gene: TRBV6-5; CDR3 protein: CASIPGQGNTGELFF; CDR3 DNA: TGTGCCAGCATTCCCGGACAGGGAAACACCGGGGAGCTGTTTTTT
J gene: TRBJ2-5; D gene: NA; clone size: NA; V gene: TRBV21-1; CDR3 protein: CASSKNGNDGETQYF; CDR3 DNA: TGTGCCAGCAGCAAAAACGGGAACGACGGAGAGACCCAGTACTTC
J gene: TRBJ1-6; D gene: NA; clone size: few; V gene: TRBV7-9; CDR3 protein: CASSPNDYNSPLHF; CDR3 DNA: TGTGCCAGCAGTCCTAATGACTATAATTCACCCCTCCACTTT
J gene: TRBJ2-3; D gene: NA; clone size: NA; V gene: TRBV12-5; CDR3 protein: CASGWIAEASTDTQYF; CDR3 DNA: TGTGCTAGTGGTTGGATAGCAGAGGCTAGCACAGATACGCAGTATTTT
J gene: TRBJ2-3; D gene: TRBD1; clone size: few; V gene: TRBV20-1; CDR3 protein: CSAVPGQGTDTQYF; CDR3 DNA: TGCAGTGCCGTCCCCGGACAGGGAACAGATACGCAGTATTTT
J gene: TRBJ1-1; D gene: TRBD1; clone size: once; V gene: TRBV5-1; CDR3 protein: CASSGNRGDRTEAFF; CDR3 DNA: TGCGCCAGCAGCGGAAACAGGGGTGATAGGACTGAAGCTTTCTTT
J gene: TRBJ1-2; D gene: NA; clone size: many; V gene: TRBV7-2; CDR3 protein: CASSSGWGESGYTF; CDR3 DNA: TGTGCCAGCAGCTCGGGCTGGGGAGAGAGTGGCTACACCTTC
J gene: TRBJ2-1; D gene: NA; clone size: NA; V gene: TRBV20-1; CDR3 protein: CSASSLGSFNEQFF; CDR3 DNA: TGCAGTGCTAGTAGTCTGGGGTCCTTTAATGAGCAGTTCTTC
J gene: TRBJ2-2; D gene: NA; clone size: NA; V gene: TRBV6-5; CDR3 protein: CASSPSGNTGELFF; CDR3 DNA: TGTGCCAGCAGTCCCAGCGGAAACACCGGGGAGCTGTTTTTT
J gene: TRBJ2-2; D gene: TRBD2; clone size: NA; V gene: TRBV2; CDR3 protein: CASSVLTSVPNTGELFF; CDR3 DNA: TGTGCCAGCAGTGTACTGACTAGCGTACCCAACACCGGGGAGCTGTTTTTT
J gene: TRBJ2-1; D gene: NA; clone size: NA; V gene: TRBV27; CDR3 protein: CASSVFVYNEQFF; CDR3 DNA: TGTGCCAGCAGTGTGTTCGTCTACAATGAGCAGTTCTTC
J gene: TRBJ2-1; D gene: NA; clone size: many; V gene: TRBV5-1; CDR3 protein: CASSLDVYNEQFF; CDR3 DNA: TGCGCCAGCAGCTTGGACGTTTACAATGAGCAGTTCTTC
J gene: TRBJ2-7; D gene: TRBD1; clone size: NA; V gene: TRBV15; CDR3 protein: CATSGGTGGAYEQYF; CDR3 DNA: TGTGCCACCAGCGGTGGGACAGGGGGGGCCTACGAGCAGTACTTC
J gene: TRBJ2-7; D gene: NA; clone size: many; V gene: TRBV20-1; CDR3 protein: CSAWEASSYEQYF; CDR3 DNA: TGCAGTGCTTGGGAGGCCAGCTCCTACGAGCAGTACTTC
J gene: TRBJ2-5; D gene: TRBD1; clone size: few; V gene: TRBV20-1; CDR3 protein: CSADGTGKTQYF; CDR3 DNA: TGCAGTGCCGACGGGACAGGAAAGACCCAGTACTTC
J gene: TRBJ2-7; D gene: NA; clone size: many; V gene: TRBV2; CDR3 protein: CASRDISYEQYF; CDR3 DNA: TGTGCCAGCAGGGACATCTCCTACGAGCAGTACTTC
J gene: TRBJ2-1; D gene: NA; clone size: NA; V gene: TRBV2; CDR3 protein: CASSVFLLNEQFF; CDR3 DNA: TGTGCCAGCAGTGTCTTCCTCCTCAATGAGCAGTTCTTC
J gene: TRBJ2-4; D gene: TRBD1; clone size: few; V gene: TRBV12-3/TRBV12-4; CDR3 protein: CASSTENRGKNIQYF; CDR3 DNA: TGTGCCAGCAGTACCGAAAACAGGGGTAAAAACATTCAGTACTTC
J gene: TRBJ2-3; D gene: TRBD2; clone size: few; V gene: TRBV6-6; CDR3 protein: CASSYSGIAGGGTDTQYF; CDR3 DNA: TGTGCCAGCAGTTACTCGGGAATAGCGGGGGGCGGCACAGATACGCAGTATTTT
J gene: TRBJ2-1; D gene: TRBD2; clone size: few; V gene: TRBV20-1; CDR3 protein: CSARVGSGGKNEQFF; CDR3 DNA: TGCAGTGCTAGAGTGGGTAGCGGGGGGAAGAATGAGCAGTTCTTC
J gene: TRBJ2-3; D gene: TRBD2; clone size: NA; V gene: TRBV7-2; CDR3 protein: CASSPLAGDTQYF; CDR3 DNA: TGTGCCAGCAGCCCCCTAGCGGGAGATACGCAGTATTTT
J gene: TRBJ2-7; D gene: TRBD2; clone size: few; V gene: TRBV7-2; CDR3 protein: CASSPQRGTGVEQYF; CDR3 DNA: TGTGCCAGCAGCCCCCAGCGGGGTACGGGGGTCGAGCAGTACTTC
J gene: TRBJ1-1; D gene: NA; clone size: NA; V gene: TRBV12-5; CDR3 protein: CASGFAPGDTEAFF; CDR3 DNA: TGTGCTAGTGGTTTTGCCCCAGGGGACACTGAAGCTTTCTTT
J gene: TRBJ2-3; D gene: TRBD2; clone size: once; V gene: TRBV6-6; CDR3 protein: CASSYQTSETDTQYF; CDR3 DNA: TGTGCCAGCAGTTACCAGACTAGCGAGACAGATACGCAGTATTTT
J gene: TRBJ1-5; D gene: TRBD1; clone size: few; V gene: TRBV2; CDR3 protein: CASSQTGRGQPQHF; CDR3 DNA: TGTGCCAGCAGTCAGACAGGGCGGGGGCAGCCCCAGCATTTT
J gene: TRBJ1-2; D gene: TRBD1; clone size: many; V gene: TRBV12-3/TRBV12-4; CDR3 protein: CASSPVRTGGGSGYTF; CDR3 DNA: TGTGCCAGCAGTCCGGTTCGGACAGGGGGGGGTAGTGGCTACACCTTC
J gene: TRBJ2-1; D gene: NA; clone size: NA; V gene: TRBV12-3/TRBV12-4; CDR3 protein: CASSLRQGGNNEQFF; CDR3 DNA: TGTGCCAGCAGTTTGAGACAGGGAGGTAACAATGAGCAGTTCTTC
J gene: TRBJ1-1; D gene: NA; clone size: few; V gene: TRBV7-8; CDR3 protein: CASSLAGEHYTEAFF; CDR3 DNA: TGTGCCAGCAGCTTAGCCGGAGAACACTACACTGAAGCTTTCTTT
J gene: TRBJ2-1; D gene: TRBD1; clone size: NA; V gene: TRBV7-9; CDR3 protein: CASSRPIGQGGTEQFF; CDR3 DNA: TGTGCCAGCAGCCGACCGATTGGACAGGGAGGAACTGAGCAGTTCTTC
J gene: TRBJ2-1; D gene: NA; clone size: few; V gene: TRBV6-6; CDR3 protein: CASSPRLGPYNEQFF; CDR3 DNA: TGTGCCAGCAGCCCCAGACTAGGACCCTACAATGAGCAGTTCTTC
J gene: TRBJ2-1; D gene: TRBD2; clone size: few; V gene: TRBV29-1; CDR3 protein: CSAGTREQFF; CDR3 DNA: TGCAGCGCGGGGACTAGGGAGCAGTTCTTC
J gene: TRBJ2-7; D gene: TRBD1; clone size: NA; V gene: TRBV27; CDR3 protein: CASSSYTGGGYEQYF; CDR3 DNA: TGTGCCAGCAGTTCCTACACAGGGGGCGGCTACGAGCAGTACTTC
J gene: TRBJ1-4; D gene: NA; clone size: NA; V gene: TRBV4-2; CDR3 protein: CASSYRPQTARNEKLFF; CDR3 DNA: TGTGCCAGCAGCTACCGACCCCAGACTGCTCGAAATGAAAAACTGTTTTTT
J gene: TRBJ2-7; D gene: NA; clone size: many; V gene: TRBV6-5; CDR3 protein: CASSKREQGVYEQYF; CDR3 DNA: TGTGCCAGCAGTAAGCGGGAACAGGGGGTTTACGAGCAGTACTTC
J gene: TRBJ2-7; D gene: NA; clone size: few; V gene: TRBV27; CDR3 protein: CASSFGTSSSYEQYF; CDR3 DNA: TGTGCCAGCAGTTTCGGGACGTCTAGCTCCTACGAGCAGTACTTC
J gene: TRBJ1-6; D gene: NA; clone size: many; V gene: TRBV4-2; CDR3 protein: CASSQSEGGDSPLHF; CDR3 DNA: TGTGCCAGCAGCCAGTCGGAGGGGGGCGATTCACCCCTCCACTTT
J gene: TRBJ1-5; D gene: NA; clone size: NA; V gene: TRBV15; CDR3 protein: CATSNYVGGPQHF; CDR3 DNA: TGTGCCACCAGCAATTACGTCGGGGGGCCCCAGCATTTT
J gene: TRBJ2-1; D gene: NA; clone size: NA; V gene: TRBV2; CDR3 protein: CASSDVSASYNEQFF; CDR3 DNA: TGTGCCAGCAGTGACGTGAGTGCGTCCTACAATGAGCAGTTCTTC
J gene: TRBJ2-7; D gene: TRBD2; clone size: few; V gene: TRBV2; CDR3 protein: CASSQWGGLNPRSGEQYF; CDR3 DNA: TGTGCCAGCAGTCAATGGGGGGGTCTCAACCCTCGATCGGGCGAGCAGTACTTC
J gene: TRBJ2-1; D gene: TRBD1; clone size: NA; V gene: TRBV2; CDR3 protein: CASSNRGLGQFF; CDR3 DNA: TGTGCCAGCAGTAACAGGGGGCTGGGGCAGTTCTTC